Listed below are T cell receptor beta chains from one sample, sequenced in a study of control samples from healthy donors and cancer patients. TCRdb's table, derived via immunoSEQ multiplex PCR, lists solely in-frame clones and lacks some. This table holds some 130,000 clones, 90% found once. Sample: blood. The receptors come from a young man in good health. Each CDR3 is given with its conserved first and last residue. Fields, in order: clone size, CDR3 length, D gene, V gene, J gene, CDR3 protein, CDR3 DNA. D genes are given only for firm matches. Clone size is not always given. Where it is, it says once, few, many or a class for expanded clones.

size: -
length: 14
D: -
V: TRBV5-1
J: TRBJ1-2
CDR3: CASSSDSRTLGYTF
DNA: TGCGCCAGCAGCTCAGATTCTCGGACACTCGGCTACACCTTC

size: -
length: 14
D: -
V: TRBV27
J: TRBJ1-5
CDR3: CASSFGTGNQPQHF
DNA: TGTGCCAGCAGTTTCGGTACAGGTAACCAGCCCCAGCATTTT

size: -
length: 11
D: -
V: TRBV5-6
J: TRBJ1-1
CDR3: CASSLDTEAFF
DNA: TGTGCCAGCAGCTTGGACACTGAAGCTTTCTTT

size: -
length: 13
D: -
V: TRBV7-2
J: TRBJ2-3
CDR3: CASSINVVDTQYF
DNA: TGTGCCAGCAGCATTAACGTAGTAGATACGCAGTATTTT

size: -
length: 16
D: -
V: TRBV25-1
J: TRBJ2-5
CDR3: CASSEGRTGLGETQYF
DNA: TGTGCCAGCAGTGAAGGTCGTACAGGGCTCGGAGAGACCCAGTACTTC

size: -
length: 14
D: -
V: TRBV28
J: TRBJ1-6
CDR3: CASSLTGVFSPLHF
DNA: TGTGCCAGCAGTTTGACAGGTGTTTTTTCACCCCTCCACTTT

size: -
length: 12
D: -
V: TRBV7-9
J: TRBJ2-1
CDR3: CASSRSYNEQFF
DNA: TGTGCCAGCAGCCGATCCTACAATGAGCAGTTCTTC

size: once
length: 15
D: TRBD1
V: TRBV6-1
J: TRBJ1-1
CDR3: CASSEFWTGDTEAFF
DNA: TGTGCCAGCAGTGAGTTTTGGACAGGGGACACTGAAGCTTTCTTT

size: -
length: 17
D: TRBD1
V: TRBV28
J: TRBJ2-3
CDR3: CASSLTLGQVSTDTQYF
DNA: TGTGCCAGCAGTTTAACCCTGGGACAGGTCAGCACAGATACGCAGTATTTT

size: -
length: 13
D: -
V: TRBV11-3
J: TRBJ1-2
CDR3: CASSPRSSYGYTF
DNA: TGTGCCAGCAGCCCCCGCAGTAGCTATGGCTACACCTTC

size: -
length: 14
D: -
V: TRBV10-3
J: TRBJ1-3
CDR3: CAISEDPPWNTIYF
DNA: TGTGCCATCAGTGAGGACCCGCCCTGGAACACCATATATTTT

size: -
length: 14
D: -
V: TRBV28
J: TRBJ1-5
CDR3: CASIWTLSNQPQHF
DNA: TGTGCCAGCATTTGGACCCTTAGCAATCAGCCCCAGCATTTT

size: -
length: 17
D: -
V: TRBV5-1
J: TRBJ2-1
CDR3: CASSLGGGDNSYNEQFF
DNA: TGCGCCAGCAGCTTGGGGGGAGGGGACAACTCCTACAATGAGCAGTTCTTC

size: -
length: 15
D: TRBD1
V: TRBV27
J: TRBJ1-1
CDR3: CASSLSLRQGPEAFF
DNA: TGTGCCAGCAGTCTCAGCCTCCGACAGGGCCCTGAAGCTTTCTTT

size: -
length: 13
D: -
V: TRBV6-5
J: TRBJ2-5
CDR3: CASNSGGQETQYF
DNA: TGTGCCAGCAATTCCGGGGGACAAGAGACCCAGTACTTC

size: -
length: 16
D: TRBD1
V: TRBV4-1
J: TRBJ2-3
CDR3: CASSHPTGDNTDTQYF
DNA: TGCGCCAGCAGCCACCCTACAGGGGACAACACAGATACGCAGTATTTT

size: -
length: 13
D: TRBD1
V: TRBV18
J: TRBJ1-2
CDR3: CASSPGTEYGYTF
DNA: TGTGCCAGCTCACCGGGGACAGAATATGGCTACACCTTC

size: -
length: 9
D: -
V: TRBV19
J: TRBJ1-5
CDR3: CAGDKPQHF
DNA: TGTGCCGGCGATAAACCCCAGCATTTT

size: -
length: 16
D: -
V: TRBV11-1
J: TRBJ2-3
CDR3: CASSLPLTGRVDTQYF
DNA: TGTGCCAGCAGCTTGCCCCTGACAGGGAGGGTAGATACGCAGTATTTT

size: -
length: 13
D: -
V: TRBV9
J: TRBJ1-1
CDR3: CASSAAPGSEAFF
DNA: TGTGCCAGCAGCGCCGCTCCAGGGTCTGAAGCTTTCTTT

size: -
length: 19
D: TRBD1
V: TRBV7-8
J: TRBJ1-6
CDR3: CASSLSSGGLSSYNSPLHF
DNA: TGTGCCAGCAGCTTATCGTCAGGGGGCTTGAGCTCCTATAATTCACCCCTCCACTTT

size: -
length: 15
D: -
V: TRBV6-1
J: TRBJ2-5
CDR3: CASSEEVRVGETQYF
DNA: TGTGCCAGCAGTGAAGAGGTGAGGGTCGGAGAGACCCAGTACTTC

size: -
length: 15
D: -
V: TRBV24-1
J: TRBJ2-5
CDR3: CATSDLRDKKETQYF
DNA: TGTGCCACCAGTGATCTCCGGGACAAAAAAGAGACCCAGTACTTC

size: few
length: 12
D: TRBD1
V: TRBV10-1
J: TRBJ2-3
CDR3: CASSKDRVTQYF
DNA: TGCGCCAGCAGTAAAGACAGGGTGACGCAGTATTTT

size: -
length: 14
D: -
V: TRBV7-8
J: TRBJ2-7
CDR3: CASSPYGLEYEQYF
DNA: TGTGCCAGCAGCCCCTATGGGTTGGAGTACGAGCAGTACTTC